Listed below are T cell receptor beta chains from one sample, sequenced in a study of molecular identifiers for immune sequencing clone quantification. TCRdb ran MiXCR on the PCR reads and lists one entry per CDR3 protein. In the table there are roughly 90,000 distinct CDR3 sequences, roughly 23% of which are singletons. The sequencing sample was made of naive CD8+ T cells from blood, with Jurkat cell RNA spiked in. These receptors were obtained from a human donor in good health. Some libraries in this study had Jurkat cell RNA spiked in. CDR3s include the opening cysteine and the closing phenylalanine or tryptophan. The D gene is left open where the match is weak. A clone size is listed for some rows: how often the clone was seen (once, few, many), or a class if it is expanded.

d_call	v_call	j_call	clone_size	cdr3_nt	cdr3_aa
-	TRBV29-1	TRBJ1-2	-	TGCAGCGCTCTTTGGGGGGCTGGCTATGGCTACACCTTC	CSALWGAGYGYTF
-	TRBV2	TRBJ2-7	many	TGTGCCAGCAGTGCCGGGCACGGCGACGAGCAGTACTTC	CASSAGHGDEQYF
-	TRBV12-5	TRBJ2-3	-	TGTGCTAGTGGTTTGGAACGAACAGGAACAGATACGCAGTATTTT	CASGLERTGTDTQYF
TRBD1	TRBV9	TRBJ1-4	-	TGTGCCCGCCGCCCCGGGACAGGGGTTTTTGCAACTAATGAAAAACTGTTTTTT	CARRPGTGVFATNEKLFF
TRBD1	TRBV6-4	TRBJ2-1	-	TGTGCCAGCACTGATATAACCGGGGACAGGGGCCGGGGGCTCCTACAGAAGGAGCAGTTCTTC	CASTDITGDRGRGLLQKEQFF
-	TRBV15	TRBJ2-7	-	TGTGCCACCAGCACCCTTCTAGGGGGATGGTACGAGCAGTACTTC	CATSTLLGGWYEQYF
-	TRBV5-1	TRBJ2-6	once	TGCGCCAGCTGCCCATCTACGCGTCCCTCTGGGGCCAACGTCCTGCCTTTC	CASCPSTRPSGANVLPF
-	TRBV7-8	TRBJ2-3	many	TGTGCCAGCAGCTTAGTGTGGGGCACAGATACGCAGTATTTT	CASSLVWGTDTQYF
-	TRBV28	TRBJ2-3	few	TGTGCCAGCAGTTTGGAGGGGGGCACAGATACGCAGTATTTT	CASSLEGGTDTQYF
-	TRBV29-1	TRBJ2-1	few	TGCAGCGTTTGTTGTGAGGGTAGTTACAATGAGCAGTTCTTC	CSVCCEGSYNEQFF
TRBD1	TRBV19	TRBJ2-7	-	TGTGCCGGTACCTCTGGACAGGGGGTCTCCTACGAGCAGTACTTC	CAGTSGQGVSYEQYF
TRBD2	TRBV3-1	TRBJ2-7	-	TGTGCCAGCAGCCAAGGTACTAGCGGGAGGATGGGGTCCCACGAGCAGTACTTC	CASSQGTSGRMGSHEQYF